The rows below give T cell receptor beta chains drawn from one sample of a study of long-term antiretroviral therapy in people with HIV. TCRdb's table, derived via immunoSEQ multiplex PCR, lists solely in-frame clones and lacks some. The sample consists of more than 35,000 clones, around 94% of them appearing once. Sequenced material: unsorted PBMCs, taken 4.1 years after starting antiretroviral therapy. The receptor source for this set is a woman aged 50 to 65 with HIV. Each CDR3 is given with its conserved first and last residue. D genes are given only for firm matches. Rows may omit the clone size; those that give it use once, few, many or a size class.

TRBV7-3	once	TRBD2	TRBJ2-1	TGTGCCAGCAGCCCCACCTTAGCGGGGGGGAGCAATGAGCAGTTCTTC	CASSPTLAGGSNEQFF
TRBV6-5	NA	NA	TRBJ2-1	TGTGCCAGCAGTCTCGGGGGCCTCTCCTACAATGAGCAGTTCTTC	CASSLGGLSYNEQFF
TRBV5-5	NA	TRBD1	TRBJ1-2	TGTGCCAGCAGTTGGACAGGGTCGGGCTACACCTTC	CASSWTGSGYTF
TRBV10-3	NA	NA	TRBJ2-5	TGTGCCATCAGTGAGTCAGGGGGGGAAGAGACCCAGTACTTC	CAISESGGEETQYF
TRBV4-2	NA	NA	TRBJ1-2	TGTGCCAGCACCCAGGGAGGGGGGACTCACTATGGCTACACCTTC	CASTQGGGTHYGYTF
TRBV5-4	NA	NA	TRBJ2-1	TGTGCCAGCAAACGGAGTGACAATGAGCAGTTCTTC	CASKRSDNEQFF
TRBV5-1	NA	NA	TRBJ2-3	TGCGCCAGCAGCTGGGGACCGAGCACAGATACGCAGTATTTT	CASSWGPSTDTQYF
TRBV5-4	once	TRBD1	TRBJ1-2	TGTGCCAGCAGCTTGGAAGTCGGGACAGGGTTAAGAGAGGACACCTTC	CASSLEVGTGLREDTF
TRBV19	NA	NA	TRBJ2-1	TGTGCCAGTAGTAGGGACCAACAGGGTTACAATGAGCAGTTCTTC	CASSRDQQGYNEQFF
TRBV5-5	NA	TRBD1	TRBJ1-1	TGTGCCAGCAGCTTGCCTTCGCTAAAGGACAGGATGAACACTGAAGCTTTCTTT	CASSLPSLKDRMNTEAFF
TRBV18	NA	NA	TRBJ1-4	TGTGCCAGCTCACCCCGGACGCCCGGAGAAAAACTGTTTTTT	CASSPRTPGEKLFF
TRBV2	NA	NA	TRBJ2-7	TGTGCCAGCATCCGCCGGGGCACTACGGAGCAGTACTTC	CASIRRGTTEQYF
TRBV7-2	NA	TRBD2	TRBJ2-5	TGTGCCAGCACCTTACGGGGCGGGGGTAAGGAGACCCAGTACTTC	CASTLRGGGKETQYF
TRBV28	NA	NA	TRBJ1-5	TGTGCCAGCATGAGCCCCAATCAGCCCCAGCATTTT	CASMSPNQPQHF
TRBV19	once	TRBD1	TRBJ1-5	TGTGCCAGTAGTATGCGGACAGGGGGTCAGCCCCAGCATTTT	CASSMRTGGQPQHF
TRBV29-1	few	TRBD2	TRBJ2-2	TGCAGCGGACTCGACGGGACTACGAACACCGGGGAGCTGTTTTTT	CSGLDGTTNTGELFF
TRBV7-2	NA	NA	TRBJ2-3	TGTGCCAGCACCTTCAACCTTAAATCCACAGATACGCAGTATTTT	CASTFNLKSTDTQYF
TRBV11-2	NA	NA	TRBJ2-7	TGTGCCAGCAGCTTAAAGGGAACTGCCCTGGCCTACGAGCAGTACTTC	CASSLKGTALAYEQYF
TRBV7-3	NA	NA	TRBJ2-5	TGTGCCAGCAGCGCGGGGGCAGGGGAGACCCAGTACTTC	CASSAGAGETQYF
TRBV9	once	NA	TRBJ2-2	TGTGCCAGCAGCGTCGGGGGTTACACCGGGGAGCTGTTTTTT	CASSVGGYTGELFF
TRBV7-7	NA	NA	TRBJ2-3	TGTGCTAGCAGCTTGGTGGACAGCACAGATACGCAGTATTTT	CASSLVDSTDTQYF
TRBV5-1	NA	NA	TRBJ1-2	TGCGCCAGCAGCTCGCACAGCTATGGCTACACCTTC	CASSSHSYGYTF
TRBV4-2	NA	TRBD2	TRBJ2-3	TGTGCCAGCAGCCAAGAAGCGGGGGTGCCATACGGGTATTTT	CASSQEAGVPYGYF
TRBV30	NA	NA	TRBJ1-1	TGTGCCTGGAGTGCATTCATAGACACTGAAGCTTTCTTT	CAWSAFIDTEAFF
TRBV7-9	NA	TRBD1	TRBJ2-1	TGTGCCAGCAGCTTAGTCCAGGGGGCGACTTACAATGAGCAGTTCTTC	CASSLVQGATYNEQFF
TRBV15	NA	TRBD1	TRBJ2-1	TGTGCCACCAGCAGAAAACAGGGGAGCTCCTACAATGAGCAGTTCTTC	CATSRKQGSSYNEQFF
TRBV7-9	NA	TRBD2	TRBJ2-4	TGTGCCAGCAGCTTATCGGGGGGAGGAAACATTCAGTACTTC	CASSLSGGGNIQYF
TRBV9	NA	NA	TRBJ1-1	TGTGCCAGCAACAGCGAAGGGGGGGACACTGAAGCTTTCTTT	CASNSEGGDTEAFF
TRBV5-6	NA	NA	TRBJ1-1	TGTGCCAGCAGCCCATACATCGAAGCGAACACTGAAGCTTTCTTT	CASSPYIEANTEAFF
TRBV19	NA	NA	TRBJ2-2	TGTGCCAGTAGGGCCCGGGACGGGACCACCGGGGAGCTGTTTTTT	CASRARDGTTGELFF
TRBV6-1	few	NA	TRBJ1-2	TGTGCCAGCAGTGAGCCAGGGCTCTATGGCTACACCTTC	CASSEPGLYGYTF
TRBV4-2	NA	NA	TRBJ2-3	TGTGCCAGCAGCCCCCGAAGGGGGACTCCTCGTTCACCCAGCGATTCAGATACGCAGTATTTT	CASSPRRGTPRSPSDSDTQYF
TRBV6-4	NA	NA	TRBJ2-3	TGTGCCAGCAGGAACACCGGGACAACCCGCACAGATACGCAGTATTTT	CASRNTGTTRTDTQYF
TRBV27	NA	TRBD1	TRBJ1-2	TGTGCCAGCGGACAGGGTTGGGGCTACACCTTC	CASGQGWGYTF
TRBV7-2	NA	NA	TRBJ2-3	TGTGCCAGCAGCCGCCGTGGCGATACGCAGTATTTT	CASSRRGDTQYF
TRBV5-5	NA	NA	TRBJ1-1	TGTGCCAGCAGCTTGGTAAGGTCCCAATCTGAAGCTTTCTTT	CASSLVRSQSEAFF
TRBV5-6	once	NA	TRBJ1-3	TGTGCCAGCAGCTTGTCGGGACTGCCGGGTCACACCATATATTTT	CASSLSGLPGHTIYF
TRBV19	NA	TRBD1	TRBJ1-2	TGTGCCAGTAGTATCCGACAGGGGGCCTATGGCTACACCTTC	CASSIRQGAYGYTF
TRBV5-1	NA	NA	TRBJ1-3	TGCGCCAGCAGCTTGGACGGAGGGGCATCCTCTGGAAACACCATATATTTT	CASSLDGGASSGNTIYF
TRBV19	NA	NA	TRBJ1-1	TGTGCCAGTATAAAGGAGAGATCCAACACTGAAGCTTTCTTT	CASIKERSNTEAFF
TRBV5-8	NA	NA	TRBJ2-7	TGTGCCAGCACCCCCCAGACCTACGAGCAGTACTTC	CASTPQTYEQYF
TRBV21-1	once	NA	TRBJ2-5	TGTGCCAGCCGACCGGGACTAGCGGGGGAGAAGAAAGAGACCCAGTACTTC	CASRPGLAGEKKETQYF
TRBV11-1	NA	NA	TRBJ2-5	TGTGCCAGCAGCTTAGGCCAATGGCCAGCCGAAGAGACCCAGTACTTC	CASSLGQWPAEETQYF
TRBV6-5	few	TRBD1	TRBJ2-7	TGTGCCAGCAGTCACAGGGGCTCCTACGAGCAGTACTTC	CASSHRGSYEQYF
TRBV21-1	NA	NA	TRBJ1-4	TGTGCCAGCAGATCGACCGGGGAAAAACTGTTTTTT	CASRSTGEKLFF
TRBV5-5	once	NA	TRBJ1-5	TGTGCCAGCAGTTGGGACATTTACCAGCCCCAGCATTTT	CASSWDIYQPQHF
TRBV10-2	NA	TRBD1	TRBJ1-1	TGCGCCAGCAGTGGGGGACAGGCGTACACTGAAGCTTTCTTT	CASSGGQAYTEAFF
TRBV4-2	NA	NA	TRBJ1-6	TGTGCCAGCAGCCAAGATGGAGGGGGAACCTCCTATAATTCACCCCTCCACTTT	CASSQDGGGTSYNSPLHF
TRBV19	NA	NA	TRBJ2-7	TGTGCCAGTAGCCTCAATGGTGCGCTCAACGAGCAGTACTTC	CASSLNGALNEQYF
TRBV10-1	NA	NA	TRBJ1-2	TGCGCCAGCAGAGGGCGGTATGGCTACACCTTC	CASRGRYGYTF
TRBV27	NA	TRBD2	TRBJ2-1	TGTGCCAGCAGTCCAAACGGGCTAGCGGGGGCGAATGAGCAGTTCTTC	CASSPNGLAGANEQFF
TRBV20-1	NA	NA	TRBJ1-1	TGCAGTGCTAGTCAAGTAGGCGCTTTCTTT	CSASQVGAFF